The text below deals with one T cell receptor (beta chain). The data belong to a study of neoadjuvant anti-PD-1 for oral cavity cancer. With V trimmed by 6 bases and J by 4 bases, 4 bases remained unmatched. Germline V gene data show CDR1 as SQVTM and CDR2 as ANQGSEA. The CDR3 totals 13 residues. PBMC libraries mostly used around 500 ng of input genomic DNA, with six replicates per sample. The repertoire was sequenced with immunoSEQ multiplex PCR; TCRdb's copy has only in-frame clones and lacks some. The sample carries over 15,000 clones, about two thirds recorded once. The genes are TRBV29-1 and TRBJ2-1; 9 bases are a match to TRBD1. This sequence was found in a person aged 35-80 years with oral cavity squamous cell carcinoma. The source was PBMCs, collected before nivolumab (anti-PD-1) treatment. This CDR3 is CSVETGGYNEQFF. The CDR3 region has the DNA TGCAGCGTAGAGACAGGGGGTTACAATGAGCAGTTCTTC.